The present entry profiles one TCR beta chain with its context. Its specificity is unknown. CDR1 is KGHSH and CDR2 is LQKENI in the germline V gene. With 1 base removed from V and 0 bases from J, the gap between germline ends came to 7 bases. The CDR3 is made up of 15 amino acids. The entry originates in a study of shared clonotypes between healthy human individuals. Study as a whole: The plates for each donor numbered three CD4 naive, three CD4 memory, two CD8 naive and one CD8 memory. Study observations and caveats: Around 5.4% of naive CD4 clonotypes were common to a few donors.

Sorted-subset replicate PCRs used 200 ng of genomic DNA. This amount corresponded to 25,000 to 30,000 T cell genomes. Repertoires were generated with immunoSEQ multiplex PCR, while TCRdb's copy carries only in-frame clones and drops some. This table has some 1.1 million clones, roughly 80% appearing once. The chain uses TRBV18 and TRBJ1-3, with D unresolved. The sample consisted of memory CD4+ T cells from PBMCs. This sample's subset: CD45RA-negative fraction. This TCR was sampled from a man younger than 35 in good health. Some clones in this sample may be carry-over from other donors' samples. The CDR3 reads CASSPQESSGNTIYF. DNA of the CDR3: TGTGCCAGCTCACCACAGGAGAGCTCTGGAAACACCATATATTTT.